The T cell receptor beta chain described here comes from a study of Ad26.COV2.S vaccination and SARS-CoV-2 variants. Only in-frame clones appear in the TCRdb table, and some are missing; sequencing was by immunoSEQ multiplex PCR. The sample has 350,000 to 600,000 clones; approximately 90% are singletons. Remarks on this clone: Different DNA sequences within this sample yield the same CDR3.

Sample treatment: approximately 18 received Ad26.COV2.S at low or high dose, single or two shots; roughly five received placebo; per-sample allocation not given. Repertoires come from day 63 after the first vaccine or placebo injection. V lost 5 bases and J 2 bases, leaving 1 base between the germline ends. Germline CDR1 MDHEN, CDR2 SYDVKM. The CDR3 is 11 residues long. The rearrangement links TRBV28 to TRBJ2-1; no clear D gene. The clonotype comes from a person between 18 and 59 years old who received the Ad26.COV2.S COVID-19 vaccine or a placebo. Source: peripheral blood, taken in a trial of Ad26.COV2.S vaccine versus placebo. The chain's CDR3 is CASSTYNEQFF. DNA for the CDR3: TGTGCCAGCAGTACCTACAATGAGCAGTTCTTC.